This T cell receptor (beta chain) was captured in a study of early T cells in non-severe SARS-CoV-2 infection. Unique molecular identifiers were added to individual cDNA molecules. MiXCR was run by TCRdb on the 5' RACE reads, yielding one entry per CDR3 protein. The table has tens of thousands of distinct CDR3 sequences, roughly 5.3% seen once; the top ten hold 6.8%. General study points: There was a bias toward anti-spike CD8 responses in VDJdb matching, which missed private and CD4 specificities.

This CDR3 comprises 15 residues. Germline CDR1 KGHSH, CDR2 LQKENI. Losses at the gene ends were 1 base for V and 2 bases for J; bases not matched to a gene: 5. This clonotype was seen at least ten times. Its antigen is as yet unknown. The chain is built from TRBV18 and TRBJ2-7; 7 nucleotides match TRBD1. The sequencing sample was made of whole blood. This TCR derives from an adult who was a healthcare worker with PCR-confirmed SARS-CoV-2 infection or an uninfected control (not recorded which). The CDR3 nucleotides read TGTGCCAGCTCACCACAACAGCAGGGGGCCTACGAGCAGTACTTC. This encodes CASSPQQQGAYEQYF.